Below, 13 T cell receptor beta chains from the same sample are listed, as sequenced in a study of control samples from healthy donors and cancer patients. Data came from immunoSEQ multiplex PCR; TCRdb stores just in-frame clones and leaves some out. This table has 40,000 to 50,000 clones, less than 85% appearing once. Sequencing was performed on blood. The receptors come from a man aged 55 to 70 in good health.

There are a few counts of this clone. This chain joins TRBV30 and TRBJ2-3; no clear D gene. Trimming left V 0 bases short and J 4 bases short, with 8 bases between. This CDR3 is built from 13 residues. From germline, CDR1 is GTSNPN and CDR2 SVGIG (reference sequence). CDR3 nucleotide sequence: TGTGCCTGGAGTGTTCGCTCCGCAGATACGCAGTATTTT. It translates to CAWSVRSADTQYF.

The CDR3 is CASSPYTENTEAFF. CDR3 in DNA: TGTGCCAGCTCACCATACACAGAGAACACTGAAGCTTTCTTT. This rearrangement joins TRBV18 to TRBJ1-1; the D is unclear. The CDR3 runs to 14 residues. V dropped 2 bases and J dropped 1 base, with 8 bases sitting between them. CDR1 KGHSH and CDR2 LQKENI come from the germline V gene.

The chain has TRBV5-1 and TRBJ1-4; 7 bases map to TRBD1. Germline-derived CDR1 and CDR2 are SGHRS and YFSETQ. V trimming: 1 base; J trimming: 0 bases; junction bases outside the gene matches: 6. The CDR3 covers 17 residues. The CDR3 bases are TGCGCCAGCAGCTTGAATCCCCAGGGGGCAACTAATGAAAAACTGTTTTTT. It yields the protein CASSLNPQGATNEKLFF.

This chain connects TRBV19 to TRBJ1-4, with D tentatively TRBD1 (6 bases). The CDR3 is 14 amino acids. With 6 bases removed from V and 0 bases from J, the gap between germline ends came to 8 bases. CDR1 and CDR2 (germline): LNHDA, SQIVND (reference sequence). CDR3: CASSHRATNEKLFF. The CDR3 coding sequence is TGTGCCAGTAGCCACAGGGCAACTAATGAAAAACTGTTTTTT.

The CDR3 spells CASSLAGGDTQYF. Written as DNA, the CDR3 is TGTGCCAGCAGCTTGGCCGGGGGGGATACGCAGTATTTT. This sequence joins TRBV5-4 and TRBJ2-3; 7 positions match TRBD2. This CDR3 has 13 amino acids. With 0 bases clipped from V and 6 bases from J, the junction kept 1 base outside the gene matches. Germline V lookup: CDR1 SGHNT, CDR2 YYREEE (reference sequence).

This sequence joins TRBV28 and TRBJ2-2; no clear D gene. Trimming shortened V by 2 bases and J by 7 bases, and 8 bases separated the two germline ends. The germline V gene encodes CDR1 MDHEN and CDR2 SYDVKM. The CDR3 loop spans 13 amino acids. The CDR3 region has the DNA TGTGCCAGCAGTTTAAGGTTCGTCGGGGAGCTGTTTTTT. It translates to CASSLRFVGELFF. The whole variable domain, remainder taken from reference TRBV28 and TRBJ2-2, is DVKVTQSSRYLVKRTGEKVFLECVQDMDHENMFWYRQDPGLGLRLIYFSYDVKMKEKGDIPEGYSVSREKKERFSLILESASTNQTSMYLCASSLRFVGELFFGEGSRLTVL.

The rearrangement uses TRBV6-6 and TRBJ1-4, with TRBD1 matching over 7 bases. V lost 6 bases and J lost 7; bases outside the gene matches: 8. This CDR3 is built from 14 residues. The germline gives CDR1 MNHNY, CDR2 SVGAGI (reference sequence). DNA of the CDR3: TGTGCCAGCAGCCGAGACAGGGCGGCTGAAAAACTGTTTTTT. This gives the protein CASSRDRAAEKLFF.

This rearrangement joins TRBV18 to TRBJ1-3; TRBD1 is a possible D gene (5 bases). Germline CDR1 and CDR2: KGHSH and LQKENI. This CDR3 region has 16 residues. With 1 base removed from V and 1 base from J, the gap between germline ends came to 11 bases. This CDR3 is CASSPRGRVSGNTIYF. CDR3 DNA sequence: TGTGCCAGCTCACCACGGGGCAGGGTGTCTGGAAACACCATATATTTT.

The V and J genes are TRBV9 and TRBJ1-2, with TRBD1 matching 8 bases. This CDR3 is 15 amino acids long. Trimming cost V 4 bases and J 8 bases; bases outside gene matches: 13. Germline V lookup: CDR1 SGDLS, CDR2 YYNGEE. The CDR3 sequence: CASSTDFTGGQGYTF. As DNA, the CDR3 is TGTGCCAGCAGCACAGATTTTACAGGGGGACAAGGCTACACCTTC.

The rearrangement uses TRBV4-3 and TRBJ2-1; D gene ambiguous. V was pared by 1 base and J by 0 bases, with 10 bases between. Germline CDR1 LGHNA, CDR2 YSLEER. The CDR3 contains 16 residues. The CDR3 loop reads CASSQGISSSYNEQFF. CDR3 coding DNA: TGCGCCAGCAGCCAAGGAATCTCGAGCTCCTACAATGAGCAGTTCTTC.

The V gene is TRBV18, the J gene TRBJ2-5; 8 bases align to TRBD1. The germline CDR1 and CDR2 sequences are KGHSH and LQKENI. J gave up 4 bases and V 3 bases, and 1 base lay outside the gene matches. This CDR3 is built from 13 residues. CDR3 sequence (DNA): TGTGCCAGCTCACCTGGACAGGGAGAGACCCAGTACTTC. This gives the protein CASSPGQGETQYF.

This sequence joins TRBV6-6 and TRBJ1-1; D not resolved. V was shortened by 2 bases and J by 4 bases, with 11 bases between the two germline ends. The CDR3 has 14 amino acids. Germline CDR1 is MNHNY and CDR2 is SVGAGI (reference sequence). The CDR3: CASSYIRVLTEAFF. CDR3 nucleotides: TGTGCCAGCAGTTACATTAGAGTTCTCACTGAAGCTTTCTTT.

On this clone itself: Sequence at one end of the junction differs from germline and may be a read error. CDR3: CATSDSRDQIF. CDR3 in DNA: TGTGCCACCAGTGATTCGAGGGACCAGATCTTC. The V gene is TRBV24-1, the J gene TRBJ2-1; D may match TRBD1 or TRBD2 (5 bases each). Germline lookup yields CDR1 KGHDR and CDR2 SFDVKD. CDR3 length: 11 residues.